The 24 T cell receptor beta chains listed next were all sequenced from one sample in a study of CD8+ T cells in alopecia areata. Sequencing used cDNA as its template, made by extracting RNA and reverse transcribing it. The repertoire was sequenced with immunoSEQ multiplex PCR; TCRdb's copy has only in-frame clones and lacks some. The sample shows about 180,000 clones, roughly 53% of them seen only once. Treatment of the sample: oral pan-JAK inhibitor, 5-10 mg twice daily. This specimen consisted of CD8+ T cells sorted from blood, obtained at week 24, from a patient treated with tofacitinib. Receptor source: a human donor with alopecia areata.

This rearrangement joins TRBV11-1 to TRBJ2-5; either TRBD1 or TRBD2 may fit D (5 bases each). The ends were cut back, 4 bases at V and 2 bases at J, with 14 bases in the middle. Germline CDR1 reads SGHAT; CDR2 reads FQDESV (reference sequence). The CDR3 spans 15 residues. In DNA form, the CDR3 reads TGTGCCAGCAGCTCCCCCGGGGACGGACAAGAGACCCAGTACTTC. It is translated as CASSSPGDGQETQYF.

The genes are TRBV30 and TRBJ1-1; 12 positions match TRBD1. CDR3 length: 14 amino acids. Germline CDR1 GTSNPN, CDR2 SVGIG (reference sequence). Trimming at V came to 6 bases and at J to 4 bases, leaving 6 bases not matched to a gene. In DNA, the CDR3 is TGTGCCTGTTTGGGACAGGGGGCACCCACTGAAGCTTTCTTT. Protein: CACLGQGAPTEAFF. The whole variable domain, remainder taken from reference TRBV30 and TRBJ1-1, is SQTIHQWPATLVQPVGSPLSLECTVEGTSNPNLYWYRQAAGRGLQLLFYSVGIGQISSEVPQNLSASRPQDRQFILSSKKLLLSDSGFYLCACLGQGAPTEAFFGQGTRLTVV.

This clone turned up a few times. This chain uses TRBV11-2 with TRBJ2-1, with D perhaps matching TRBD1 or TRBD2 (5 bases each). Germline V gene sequence: CDR1 SGHAT, CDR2 FQNNGV. CDR3 length: 14 residues. Trimming took off 6 bases at V and 6 bases at J, with 15 bases between the two ends. DNA for the CDR3: TGTGCCAGCAGTTATGTGGGGGATCCCAATGAGCAGTTCTTC. Translating gives CASSYVGDPNEQFF.

This clone was seen only a few times. The J gene is TRBJ1-2, the V gene TRBV29-1; D gene uncertain. The CDR3 contains 12 residues. Germline values: CDR1 SQVTM, CDR2 ANQGSEA. V lost 4 bases, J lost 2 bases, and 8 bases lay in between. CDR3 protein: CSVARRNYGYTF. The CDR3 coding sequence is TGCAGCGTTGCCAGGAGAAACTATGGCTACACCTTC.

In DNA form, the CDR3 reads TGCGCCAGCAGCCAAGAGCGATTAGCGCCGAGGGAGACCCAGTACTTC. Its translation: CASSQERLAPRETQYF. The J gene is TRBJ2-5, the V gene TRBV4-3; D might be TRBD2 (5 bases). Germline CDR1 is LGHNA and CDR2 is YSLEER. The CDR3 is 16 residues long. V was cut by 0 bases and J by 5 bases, with 16 bases left in between.

The chain is built from TRBV25-1 and TRBJ2-3; D unresolved. CDR1 MGHDK and CDR2 SYGVNS come from the germline V gene. V shed 3 bases and J shed 0 bases, with 13 bases lying between them. There are 16 residues in the CDR3. The CDR3 reads CASSDLVATSTDTQYF. The CDR3 coding sequence is TGTGCCAGCAGTGATCTAGTCGCGACTAGCACAGATACGCAGTATTTT.

The chain has TRBV27 and TRBJ1-5; no reliable D call. The CDR3 totals 15 residues. V dropped 2 bases and J dropped 2 bases, with 10 bases sitting between them. From germline, CDR1 is MNHEY and CDR2 SMNVEV (reference sequence). The CDR3 protein is CASSLREGGNQPQHF. The CDR3 bases are TGTGCCAGCAGTTTAAGGGAAGGCGGCAATCAGCCCCAGCATTTT.

The gene calls are TRBV9 and TRBJ1-1; D unresolved. The CDR3 is made up of 16 amino acids. Germline V CDR1 and CDR2: SGDLS, YYNGEE. The ends were cut back, 3 bases at V and 0 bases at J, with 15 bases in the middle. The CDR3 here is CASSAGSWEMNTEAFF. DNA for the CDR3: TGTGCCAGCAGCGCAGGTTCATGGGAGATGAACACTGAAGCTTTCTTT.

The rearrangement joins TRBV9 to TRBJ1-2; 8 nucleotides match TRBD1. This CDR3 region has 17 residues. J lost 0 bases, V lost 1 base, and 8 bases had no gene match. In germline, CDR1 is SGDLS, CDR2 YYNGEE. CDR3 protein: CASSVTPGGKANYGYTF. CDR3 in DNA: TGTGCCAGCAGCGTAACTCCAGGGGGCAAAGCTAACTATGGCTACACCTTC.

This chain joins TRBV7-2 and TRBJ2-7; D possibly matches TRBD1 or TRBD2 (5 bases each). V was trimmed by 4 bases and J by 6 bases, leaving 13 bases between them. The CDR3 is 13 amino acids. Germline CDR1 and CDR2: SGHTA and FQGNSA. CDR3 residues: CASSYWGRPEQYF. Written as DNA, the CDR3 is TGTGCCAGCAGCTATTGGGGACGCCCCGAGCAGTACTTC. Variable domain in full (rest from reference TRBV7-2 and TRBJ2-7): GAGVSQSPSNKVTEKGKDVELRCDPISGHTALYWYRQSLGQGLEFLIYFQGNSAPDKSGLPSDRFSAERTGGSVSTLTIQRTQQEDSAVYLCASSYWGRPEQYFGPGTRLTVT.

This clone has only a few counts. One end of the junction does not line up with germline, which may come from a read error. The rearrangement uses TRBV7-2 and TRBJ2-7; no reliable D call. The germline V gene has CDR1 SGHTA and CDR2 FQGNSA. The CDR3 sequence is 16 residues long. Here the CDR3 DNA reads TGCGCCAGCAGCCATGCCGTGTGGGTAAGACCCCACGAGCAGTACTTC. It encodes CASSHAVWVRPHEQYF.

This rearrangement joins TRBV5-6 to TRBJ1-6, with TRBD1 matching 7 bases. The CDR3 spans 14 residues. Germline trimming cut 4 bases from V and 8 bases from J; bases unmatched to any gene: 6. Germline V CDR1 and CDR2: SGHDT, YYEEEE. As DNA, the CDR3 is TGTGCCAGCAGCCCCGAGGGACAGTATTCACCCCTCCACTTT. Its translation: CASSPEGQYSPLHF.

The V call is TRBV19, the J call TRBJ1-1; D gene unclear. Per germline, CDR1 LNHDA and CDR2 SQIVND (reference sequence). The CDR3 runs 16 residues. V lost 4 bases, J lost 0 bases, and 15 bases lay in between. This chain's CDR3 is CASSSPPDGLNTEAFF. The CDR3 DNA sequence: TGTGCCAGTAGTAGCCCCCCCGATGGTTTGAACACTGAAGCTTTCTTT.

This clone was counted between two and nine times. This chain connects TRBV29-1 to TRBJ2-7; no reliable D call. CDR3 length equals 12 residues. Per the germline V gene, CDR1 is SQVTM and CDR2 is ANQGSEA. Trimming took off 4 bases at V and 1 base at J, with 8 bases between the two ends. In nucleotides, the CDR3 is TGCAGCGTTGCGGCCGAGTCCTACGAGCAGTACTTC. This sequence encodes CSVAAESYEQYF.

This clone was found a few times. V is TRBV6-1 and J is TRBJ2-1, with 11 bases fitting TRBD2. Unmatched junction bases numbered 6, after V lost 6 bases and J lost 5 bases. Germline loops: CDR1 MNHNS, CDR2 SASEGT. The CDR3 totals 15 residues. CDR3 DNA sequence: TGTGCCAGCAGCATCGGGACTAGCGGTAACAATGAGCAGTTCTTC. The encoded protein is CASSIGTSGNNEQFF.

The chain recombines TRBV30 with TRBJ1-6; 10 bases line up with TRBD1. The CDR3 has 14 amino acids. Germline-derived CDR1 and CDR2 are GTSNPN and SVGIG (reference sequence). Trimming removed 3 bases from V and 8 bases from J; junction bases left unmatched: 4. Written as DNA, the CDR3 is TGTGCCTGGAGCGTAGGGACAGGGGATTCACCCCTCCACTTT. Amino acids: CAWSVGTGDSPLHF.

This clone was counted between two and nine times. This chain links TRBV4-3 with TRBJ1-1; TRBD1 agrees at 8 bases. Looked up from germline, CDR1 is LGHNA and CDR2 is YSLEER. This CDR3 has 14 amino acids. After removal of 4 bases from V and 1 base from J, the junction contained 2 bases not matched to a gene. The CDR3 here is CASSLTGGNTEAFF. The CDR3 DNA is TGCGCCAGCAGCCTAACAGGGGGGAACACTGAAGCTTTCTTT.

This chain's CDR3 is CASSDDRSGTLFDTGELFF. The CDR3 DNA reads TGTGCCAGCAGCGATGATCGAAGCGGGACCCTCTTTGACACCGGGGAGCTGTTTTTT. The chain combines TRBV9 with TRBJ2-2, with TRBD2 matching over 7 bases. CDR1 is SGDLS, CDR2 YYNGEE, per germline. The junction had 17 bases not matched to a gene; V was cut back by 3 bases and J by 3 bases. The CDR3 sequence is 19 residues long.

The J gene is TRBJ2-3, the V gene TRBV11-2, with a weak D call TRBD2 (6 bases). The germline V gene encodes CDR1 SGHAT and CDR2 FQNNGV. V was cut by 5 bases and J by 4 bases, with 7 bases left in between. The CDR3 is 12 amino acids. This CDR3 reads CASSGGADTQYF. Here the CDR3 DNA reads TGTGCCAGCAGCGGCGGGGCAGATACGCAGTATTTT.

The gene calls are TRBV6-5 and TRBJ1-2; D possibly corresponds to TRBD1 (5 bases). Trimming removed 5 bases from V and 8 bases from J, with 15 bases in between. The CDR3 loop spans 13 amino acids. Germline CDR1 MNHEY, CDR2 SVGAGI. This chain's CDR3 is CASSPDGTRGYTF. The CDR3 nucleotides are TGTGCCAGCAGTCCCGATGGGACTCGGGGCTACACCTTC.

The table lists this clone with a count of one. The same CDR3 can be traced to other DNA sequences in this sample. The chain uses TRBV30 and TRBJ2-1; D tentatively reads TRBD1 or TRBD2 (5 bases each). This CDR3 has 12 amino acids. Germline V gene sequence: CDR1 GTSNPN, CDR2 SVGIG (reference sequence). The germline V and J ends were trimmed by 0 bases and 10 bases, with 10 bases remaining between them. DNA of the CDR3: TGTGCCTGGAGTGTAAGAGGGGACGAGCAGTTCTTC. Encoded protein: CAWSVRGDEQFF.

The chain joins TRBV10-2 to TRBJ1-5; 7 bases line up with TRBD1. Per germline, CDR1 WSHSY and CDR2 SAAADI. CDR3 length: 18 amino acids. V gave up 0 bases and J gave up 3 bases; unmatched junction bases: 11. The CDR3 protein is CASSESYRDRVTNQPQHF. In DNA form, the CDR3 reads TGCGCCAGCAGTGAGTCGTATCGCGACAGGGTCACCAATCAGCCCCAGCATTTT.

This clone occurred many times. The chain uses TRBV13 and TRBJ2-1, with 12 bases identical to TRBD2. Germline assignment: CDR1 PRHDT and CDR2 FYEKMQ (reference sequence). This CDR3 region has 14 residues. V dropped 5 bases and J dropped 10; count of bases not matched to a gene: 6. The CDR3 is CASSTLAGGPEQFF. CDR3 nucleotide sequence: TGTGCCAGCAGCACCCTAGCGGGGGGGCCCGAGCAGTTCTTC. The whole variable domain, filled in from reference TRBV13 and TRBJ2-1, reads AAGVIQSPRHLIKEKRETATLKCYPIPRHDTVYWYQQGPGQDPQFLISFYEKMQSDKGSIPDRFSAQQFSDYHSELNMSSLELGDSALYFCASSTLAGGPEQFFGPGTRLTVL.

This clone was seen only a few times. This chain uses TRBV29-1 with TRBJ1-2; weak D call: TRBD1 (6 bases). Germline CDR1 reads SQVTM; CDR2 reads ANQGSEA. V dropped 7 bases and J dropped 8 bases, with 17 bases sitting between them. This CDR3 is built from 12 residues. The CDR3 here is CSDLTGPEGYTF. CDR3 DNA: TGCAGCGACCTGACAGGCCCCGAAGGCTACACCTTC.